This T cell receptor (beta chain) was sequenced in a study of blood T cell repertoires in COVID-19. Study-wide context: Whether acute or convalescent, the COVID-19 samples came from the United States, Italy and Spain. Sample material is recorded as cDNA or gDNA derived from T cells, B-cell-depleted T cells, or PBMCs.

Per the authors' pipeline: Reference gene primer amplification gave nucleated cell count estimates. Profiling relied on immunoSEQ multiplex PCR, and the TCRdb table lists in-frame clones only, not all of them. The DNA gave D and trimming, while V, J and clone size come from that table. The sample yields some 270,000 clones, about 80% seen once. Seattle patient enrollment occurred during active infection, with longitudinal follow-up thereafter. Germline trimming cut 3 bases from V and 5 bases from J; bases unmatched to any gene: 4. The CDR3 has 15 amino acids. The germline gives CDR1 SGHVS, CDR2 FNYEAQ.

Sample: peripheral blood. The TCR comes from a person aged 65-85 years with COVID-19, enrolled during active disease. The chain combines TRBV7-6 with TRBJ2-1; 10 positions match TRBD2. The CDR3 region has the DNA TGTGCCAGCAGCTTCTTCGGACTAGCGGACAATGAGCAGTTCTTC. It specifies CASSFFGLADNEQFF.